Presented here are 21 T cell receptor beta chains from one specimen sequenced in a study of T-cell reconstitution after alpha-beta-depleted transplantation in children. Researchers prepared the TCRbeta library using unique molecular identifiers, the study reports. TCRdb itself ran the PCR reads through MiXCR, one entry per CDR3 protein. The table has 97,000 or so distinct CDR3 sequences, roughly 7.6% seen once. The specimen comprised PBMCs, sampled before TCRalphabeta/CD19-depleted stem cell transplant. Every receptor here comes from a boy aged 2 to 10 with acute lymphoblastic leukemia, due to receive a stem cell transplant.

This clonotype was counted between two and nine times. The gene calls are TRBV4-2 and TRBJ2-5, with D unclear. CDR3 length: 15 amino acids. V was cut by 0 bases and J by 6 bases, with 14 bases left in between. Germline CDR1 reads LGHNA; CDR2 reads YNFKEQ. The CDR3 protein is CASSQEVWGRQTQYF. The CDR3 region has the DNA TGTGCCAGCAGCCAAGAGGTCTGGGGTAGGCAGACCCAGTACTTC.

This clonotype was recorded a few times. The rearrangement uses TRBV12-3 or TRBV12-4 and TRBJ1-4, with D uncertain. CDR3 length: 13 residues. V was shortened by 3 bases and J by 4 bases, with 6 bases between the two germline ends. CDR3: CASSFGVNEKLFF. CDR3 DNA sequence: TGTGCCAGCAGTTTCGGCGTTAATGAAAAACTGTTTTTT.

This CDR3 is CSAIQASRSSYEQYF. For the CDR3, the DNA is TGCAGTGCGATACAGGCTTCCAGGAGCTCCTACGAGCAGTACTTC. The gene calls are TRBV20-1 and TRBJ2-7; possible D gene TRBD1, 5 bases. The CDR3 totals 15 residues. Germline V gene sequence: CDR1 DFQATT, CDR2 SNEGSKA (reference sequence). The germline V and J ends were trimmed by 6 bases and 0 bases, with 18 bases remaining between them.

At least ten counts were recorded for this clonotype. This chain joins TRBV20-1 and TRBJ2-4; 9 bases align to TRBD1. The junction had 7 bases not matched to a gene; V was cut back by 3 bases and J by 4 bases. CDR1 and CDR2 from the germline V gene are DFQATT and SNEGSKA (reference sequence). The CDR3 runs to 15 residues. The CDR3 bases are TGCAGTGCTAGCGGGTCGGGACAGGGAAAAAACATTCAGTACTTC. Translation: CSASGSGQGKNIQYF.

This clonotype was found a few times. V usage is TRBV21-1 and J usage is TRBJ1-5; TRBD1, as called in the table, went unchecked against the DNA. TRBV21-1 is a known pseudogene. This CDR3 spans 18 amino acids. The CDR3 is CASSLRFRIQGYHQPQHF. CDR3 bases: TGTGCCAGCAGCTTACGTTTTCGTATTCAGGGCTATCATCAGCCCCAGCATTTT.

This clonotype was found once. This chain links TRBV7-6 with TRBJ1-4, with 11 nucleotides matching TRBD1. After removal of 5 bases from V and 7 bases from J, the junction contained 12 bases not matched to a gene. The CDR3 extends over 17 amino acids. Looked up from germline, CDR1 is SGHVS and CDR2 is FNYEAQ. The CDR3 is CASSLGGQGVYVEKLFF. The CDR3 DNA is TGTGCCAGCAGCCTGGGGGGACAGGGGGTATACGTTGAAAAACTGTTTTTT.

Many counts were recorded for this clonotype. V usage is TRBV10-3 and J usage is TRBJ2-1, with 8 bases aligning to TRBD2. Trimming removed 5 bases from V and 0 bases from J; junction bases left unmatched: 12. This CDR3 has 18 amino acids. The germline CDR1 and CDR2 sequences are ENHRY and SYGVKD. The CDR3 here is CAISSQGSGGDSYNEQFF. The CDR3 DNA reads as TGTGCCATCAGTTCCCAAGGGAGCGGGGGCGACTCCTACAATGAGCAGTTCTTC.

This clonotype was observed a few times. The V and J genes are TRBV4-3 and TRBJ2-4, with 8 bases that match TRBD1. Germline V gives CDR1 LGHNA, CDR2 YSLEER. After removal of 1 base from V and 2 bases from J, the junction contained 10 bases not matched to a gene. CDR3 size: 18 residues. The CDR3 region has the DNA TGCGCCAGCAGCCAAGGGACAGGGCCCCCAGGGACCAAAAACATTCAGTACTTC. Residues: CASSQGTGPPGTKNIQYF.

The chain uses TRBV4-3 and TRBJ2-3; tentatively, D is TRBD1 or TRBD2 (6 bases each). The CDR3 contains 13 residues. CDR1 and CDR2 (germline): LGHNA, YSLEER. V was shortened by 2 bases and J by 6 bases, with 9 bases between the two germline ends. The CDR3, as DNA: TGCGCCAGCAGCCAATGGAGGGGGGATACGCAGTATTTT. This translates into CASSQWRGDTQYF.

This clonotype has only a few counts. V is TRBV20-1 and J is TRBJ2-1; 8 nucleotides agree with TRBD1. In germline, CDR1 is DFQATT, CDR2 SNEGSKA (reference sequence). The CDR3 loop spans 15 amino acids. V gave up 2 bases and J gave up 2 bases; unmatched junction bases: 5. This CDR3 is CSARIRGPAYNEQFF. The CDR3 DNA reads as TGCAGTGCTAGAATCAGGGGGCCTGCCTACAATGAGCAGTTCTTC.

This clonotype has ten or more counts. CDR3 nucleotide sequence: TGCGCCAGCAGCTTGACTAGCGGGGGACCCCGCGATGAGCAGTTCTTC. Residues: CASSLTSGGPRDEQFF. The chain links TRBV5-1 to TRBJ2-1, with 11 bases fitting TRBD2. CDR1 is SGHRS and CDR2 is YFSETQ in the germline V gene. Trimming took 1 base from V and 8 from J; bases not matched to a gene: 8. This CDR3 has 16 residues.

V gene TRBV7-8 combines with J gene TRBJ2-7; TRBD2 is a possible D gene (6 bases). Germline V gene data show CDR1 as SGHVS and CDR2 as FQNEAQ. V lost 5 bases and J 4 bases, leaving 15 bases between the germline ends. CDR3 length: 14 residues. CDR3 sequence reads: CASSRGTLEYEQYF. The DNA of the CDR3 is TGTGCCAGCAGCCGGGGGACGCTCGAATACGAGCAGTACTTC.

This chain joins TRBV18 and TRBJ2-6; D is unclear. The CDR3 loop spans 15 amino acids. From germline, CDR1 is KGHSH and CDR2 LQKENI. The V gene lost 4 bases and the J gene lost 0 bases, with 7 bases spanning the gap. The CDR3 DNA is TGTGCCAGCTCACTCCAGGACTCTGGGGCCAACGTCCTGACTTTC. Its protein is CASSLQDSGANVLTF.

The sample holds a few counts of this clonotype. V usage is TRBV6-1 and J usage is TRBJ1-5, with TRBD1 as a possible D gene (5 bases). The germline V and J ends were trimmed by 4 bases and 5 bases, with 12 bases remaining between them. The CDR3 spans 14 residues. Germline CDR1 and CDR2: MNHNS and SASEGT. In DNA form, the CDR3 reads TGTGCCAGCAGTGTTGCAGGGTATGATCAGCCCCAGCATTTT. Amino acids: CASSVAGYDQPQHF.

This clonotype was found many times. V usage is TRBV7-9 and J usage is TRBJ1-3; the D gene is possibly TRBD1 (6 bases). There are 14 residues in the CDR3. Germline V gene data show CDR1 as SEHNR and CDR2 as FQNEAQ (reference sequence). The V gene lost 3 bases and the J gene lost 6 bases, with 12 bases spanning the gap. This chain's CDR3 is CASSLAGAENTIYF. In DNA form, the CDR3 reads TGTGCCAGCAGCTTGGCAGGGGCTGAAAACACCATATATTTT.

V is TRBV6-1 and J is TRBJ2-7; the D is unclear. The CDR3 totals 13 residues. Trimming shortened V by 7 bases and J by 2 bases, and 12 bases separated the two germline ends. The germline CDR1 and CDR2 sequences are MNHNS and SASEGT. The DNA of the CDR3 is TGTGCCAGCAACCCGGCGGAGACCTACGAGCAGTACTTC. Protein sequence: CASNPAETYEQYF.

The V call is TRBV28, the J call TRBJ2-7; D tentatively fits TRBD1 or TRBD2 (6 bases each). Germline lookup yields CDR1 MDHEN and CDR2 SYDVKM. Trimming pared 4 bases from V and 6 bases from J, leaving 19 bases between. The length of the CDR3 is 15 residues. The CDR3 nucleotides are TGTGCCAGCAGTTCATCCAGGGGACTCCTTTTCGAGCAGTACTTC. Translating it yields CASSSSRGLLFEQYF.

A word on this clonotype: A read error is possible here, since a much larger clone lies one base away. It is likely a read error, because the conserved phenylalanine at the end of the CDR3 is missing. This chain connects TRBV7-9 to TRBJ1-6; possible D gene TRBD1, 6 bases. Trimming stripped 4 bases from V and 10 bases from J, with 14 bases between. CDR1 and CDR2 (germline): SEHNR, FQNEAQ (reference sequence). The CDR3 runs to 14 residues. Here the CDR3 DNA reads TGTGCCAGCAGCTCCGACAGGTCGCCATCACCCCTCCACTAT. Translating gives CASSSDRSPSPLHY.

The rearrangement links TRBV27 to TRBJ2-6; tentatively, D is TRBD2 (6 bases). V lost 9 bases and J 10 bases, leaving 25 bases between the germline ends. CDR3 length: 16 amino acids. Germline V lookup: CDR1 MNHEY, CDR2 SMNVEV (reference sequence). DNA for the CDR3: TGTGCCAGAAACCATGGACTAAGACCCCCGGGTAACGTCCTGACTTTC. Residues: CARNHGLRPPGNVLTF.

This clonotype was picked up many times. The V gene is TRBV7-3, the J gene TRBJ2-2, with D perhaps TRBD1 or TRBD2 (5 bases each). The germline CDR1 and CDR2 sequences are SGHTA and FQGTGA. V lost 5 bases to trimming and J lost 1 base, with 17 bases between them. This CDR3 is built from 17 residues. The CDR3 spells CASSAIVGRVNTGELFF. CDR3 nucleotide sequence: TGTGCCAGCAGCGCCATCGTGGGGCGGGTGAACACCGGGGAGCTGTTTTTT.

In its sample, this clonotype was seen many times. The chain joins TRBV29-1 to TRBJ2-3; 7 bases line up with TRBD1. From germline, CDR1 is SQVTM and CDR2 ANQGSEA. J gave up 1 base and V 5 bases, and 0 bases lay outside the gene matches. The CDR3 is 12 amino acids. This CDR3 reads CSVTGGTDTQYF. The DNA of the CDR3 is TGCAGCGTTACAGGGGGCACAGATACGCAGTATTTT.